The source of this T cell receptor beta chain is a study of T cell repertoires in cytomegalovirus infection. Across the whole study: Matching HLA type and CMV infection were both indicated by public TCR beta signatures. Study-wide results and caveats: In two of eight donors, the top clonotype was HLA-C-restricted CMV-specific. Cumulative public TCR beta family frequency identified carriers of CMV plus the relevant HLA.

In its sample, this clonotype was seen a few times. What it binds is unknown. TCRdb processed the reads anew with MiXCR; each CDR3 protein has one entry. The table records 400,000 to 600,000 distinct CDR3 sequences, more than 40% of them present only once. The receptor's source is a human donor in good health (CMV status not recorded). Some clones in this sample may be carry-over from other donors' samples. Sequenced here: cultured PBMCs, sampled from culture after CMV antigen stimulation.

The CDR3 sequence: CASSSVLGSTDTQYF. The DNA of the CDR3 is TGTGCCAGCAGCTCGGTTTTGGGGAGCACAGATACGCAGTATTTT. The J gene is TRBJ2-3, the V gene TRBV7-6; D gene uncertain. Germline-derived CDR1 and CDR2 are SGHVS and FNYEAQ. The CDR3 runs 15 residues. The germline V and J ends were trimmed by 4 bases and 0 bases, with 11 bases remaining between them.